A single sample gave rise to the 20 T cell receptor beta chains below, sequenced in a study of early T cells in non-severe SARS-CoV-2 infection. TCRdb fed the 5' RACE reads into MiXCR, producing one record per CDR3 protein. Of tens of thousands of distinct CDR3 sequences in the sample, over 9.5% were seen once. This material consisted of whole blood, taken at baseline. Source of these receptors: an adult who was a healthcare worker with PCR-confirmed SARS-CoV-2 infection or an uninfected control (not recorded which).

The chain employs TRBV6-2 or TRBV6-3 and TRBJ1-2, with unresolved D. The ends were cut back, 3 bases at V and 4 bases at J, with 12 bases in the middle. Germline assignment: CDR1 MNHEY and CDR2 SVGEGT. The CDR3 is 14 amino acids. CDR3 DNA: TGTGCCAGCAGTTATTCTGTAAGCTCCTATGGCTACACCTTC. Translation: CASSYSVSSYGYTF.

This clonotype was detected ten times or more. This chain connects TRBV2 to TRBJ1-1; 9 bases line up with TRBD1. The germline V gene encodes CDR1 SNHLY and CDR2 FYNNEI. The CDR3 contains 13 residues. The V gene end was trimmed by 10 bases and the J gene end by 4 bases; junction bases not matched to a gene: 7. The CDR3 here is CANPGTGSTEAFF. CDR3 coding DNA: TGTGCCAACCCCGGGACAGGGTCCACTGAAGCTTTCTTT.

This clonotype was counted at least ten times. The CDR3 DNA sequence: TGTGCCAGCTCACCGCCCGCGGGGGGTTACAATGAGCAGTTCTTC. Amino acid sequence: CASSPPAGGYNEQFF. The chain carries TRBV18 and TRBJ2-1; TRBD2 matches 8 bases. The germline CDR1 and CDR2 sequences are KGHSH and LQKENI. The ends lost 3 bases at V and 4 bases at J; junction bases unmatched: 5. The CDR3 is made up of 15 amino acids.

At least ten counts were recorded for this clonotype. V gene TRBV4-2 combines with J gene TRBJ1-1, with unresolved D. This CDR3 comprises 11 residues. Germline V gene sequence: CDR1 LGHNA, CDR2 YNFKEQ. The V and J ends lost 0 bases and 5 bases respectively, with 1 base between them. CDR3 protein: CASSQETEAFF. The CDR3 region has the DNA TGTGCCAGCAGCCAAGAGACTGAAGCTTTCTTT.

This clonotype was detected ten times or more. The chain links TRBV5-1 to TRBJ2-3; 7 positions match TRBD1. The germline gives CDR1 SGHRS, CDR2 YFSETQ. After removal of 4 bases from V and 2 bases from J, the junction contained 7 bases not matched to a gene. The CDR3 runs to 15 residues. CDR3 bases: TGCGCCAGCAGCCCATGGACAGGAACCACAGATACGCAGTATTTT. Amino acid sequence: CASSPWTGTTDTQYF.

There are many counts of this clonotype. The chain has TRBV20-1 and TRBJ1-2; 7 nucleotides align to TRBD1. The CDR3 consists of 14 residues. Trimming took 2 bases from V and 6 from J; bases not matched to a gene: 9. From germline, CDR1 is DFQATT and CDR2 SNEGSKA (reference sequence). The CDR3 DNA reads TGCAGTGCTAGACCGGCAGGGGGGTCGAATGGCTACACCTTC. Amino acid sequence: CSARPAGGSNGYTF.

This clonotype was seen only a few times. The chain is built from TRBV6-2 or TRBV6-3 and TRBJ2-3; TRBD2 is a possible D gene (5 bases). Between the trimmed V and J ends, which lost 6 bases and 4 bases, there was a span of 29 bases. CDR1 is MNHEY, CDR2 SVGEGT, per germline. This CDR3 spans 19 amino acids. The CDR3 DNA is TGTGCCAGCAGCCGACCTACCATCGGGGTCTCCGGAGGATCAGATACGCAGTATTTT. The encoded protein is CASSRPTIGVSGGSDTQYF.

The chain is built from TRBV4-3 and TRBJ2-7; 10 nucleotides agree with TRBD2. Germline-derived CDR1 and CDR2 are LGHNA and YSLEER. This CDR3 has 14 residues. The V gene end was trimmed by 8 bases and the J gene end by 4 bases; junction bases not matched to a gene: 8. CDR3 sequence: CASGPSGSGYEQYF. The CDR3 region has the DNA TGCGCCAGCGGGCCTAGCGGGAGCGGATACGAGCAGTACTTC.

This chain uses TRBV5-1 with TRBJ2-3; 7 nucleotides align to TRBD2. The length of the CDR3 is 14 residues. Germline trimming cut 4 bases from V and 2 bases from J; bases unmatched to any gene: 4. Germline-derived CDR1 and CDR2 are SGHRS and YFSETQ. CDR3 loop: CASSLGTITDTQYF. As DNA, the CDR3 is TGCGCCAGCAGCCTCGGGACTATCACAGATACGCAGTATTTT.

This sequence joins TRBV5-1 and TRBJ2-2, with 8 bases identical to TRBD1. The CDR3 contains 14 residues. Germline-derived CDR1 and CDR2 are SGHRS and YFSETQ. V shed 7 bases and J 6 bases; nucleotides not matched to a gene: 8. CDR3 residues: CASAGQGYSGELFF. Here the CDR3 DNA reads TGCGCCAGCGCCGGACAGGGATACTCCGGGGAGCTGTTTTTT.

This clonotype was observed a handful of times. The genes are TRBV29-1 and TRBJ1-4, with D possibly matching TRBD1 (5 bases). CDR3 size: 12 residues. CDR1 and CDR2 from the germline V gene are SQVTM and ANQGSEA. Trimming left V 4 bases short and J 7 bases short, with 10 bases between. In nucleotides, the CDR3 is TGCAGCGTTGGGGCTCAGGGTGAAAAACTGTTTTTT. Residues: CSVGAQGEKLFF.

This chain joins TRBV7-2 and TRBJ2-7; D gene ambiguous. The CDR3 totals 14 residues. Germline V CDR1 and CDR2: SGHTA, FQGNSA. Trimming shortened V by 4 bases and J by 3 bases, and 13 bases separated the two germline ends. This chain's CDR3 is CASSSGIVSYEQYF. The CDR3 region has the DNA TGTGCCAGCAGCTCGGGCATCGTGAGCTACGAGCAGTACTTC.

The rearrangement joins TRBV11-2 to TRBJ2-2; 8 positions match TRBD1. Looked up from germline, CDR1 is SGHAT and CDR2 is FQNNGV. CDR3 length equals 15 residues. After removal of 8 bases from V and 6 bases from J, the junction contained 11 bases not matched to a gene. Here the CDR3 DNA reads TGTGCCAGCCTGTGGACAGGGCGGGTGTCCGGGGAGCTGTTTTTT. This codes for CASLWTGRVSGELFF.

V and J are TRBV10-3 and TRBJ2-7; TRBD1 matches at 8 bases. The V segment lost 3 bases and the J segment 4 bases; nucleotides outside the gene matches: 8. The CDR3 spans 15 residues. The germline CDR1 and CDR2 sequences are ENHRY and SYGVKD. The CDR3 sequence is CAISDGQGAIYEQYF. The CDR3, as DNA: TGTGCCATCAGTGATGGGCAGGGGGCGATTTACGAGCAGTACTTC.

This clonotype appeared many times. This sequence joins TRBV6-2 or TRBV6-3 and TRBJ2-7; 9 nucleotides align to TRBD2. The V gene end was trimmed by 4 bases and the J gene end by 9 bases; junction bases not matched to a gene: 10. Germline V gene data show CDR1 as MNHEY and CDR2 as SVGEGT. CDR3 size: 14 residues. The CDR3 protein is CASSWGLADIGQYF. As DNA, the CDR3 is TGTGCCAGCAGTTGGGGACTAGCCGATATCGGGCAGTACTTC.

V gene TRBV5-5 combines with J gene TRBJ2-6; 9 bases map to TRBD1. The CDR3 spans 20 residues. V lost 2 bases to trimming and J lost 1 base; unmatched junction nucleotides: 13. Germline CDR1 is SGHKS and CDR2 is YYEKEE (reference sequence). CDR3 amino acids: CASSFYATGTGWSGANVLTF. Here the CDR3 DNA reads TGTGCCAGCAGCTTCTATGCTACCGGGACAGGGTGGTCTGGGGCCAACGTCCTGACTTTC.

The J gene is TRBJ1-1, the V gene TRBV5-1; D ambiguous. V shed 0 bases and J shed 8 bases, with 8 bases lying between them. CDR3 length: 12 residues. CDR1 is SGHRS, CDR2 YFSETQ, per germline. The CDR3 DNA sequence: TGCGCCAGCAGCTTGGATGGCGGCGAAGCTTTCTTT. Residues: CASSLDGGEAFF.

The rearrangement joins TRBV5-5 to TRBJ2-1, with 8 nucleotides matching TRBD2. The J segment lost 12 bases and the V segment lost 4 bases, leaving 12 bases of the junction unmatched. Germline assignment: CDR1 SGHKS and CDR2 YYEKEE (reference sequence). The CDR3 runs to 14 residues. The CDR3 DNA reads TGTGCCAGCAGCCTCACTAGCGGACGATTAGGGCAGTTCTTC. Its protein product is CASSLTSGRLGQFF.

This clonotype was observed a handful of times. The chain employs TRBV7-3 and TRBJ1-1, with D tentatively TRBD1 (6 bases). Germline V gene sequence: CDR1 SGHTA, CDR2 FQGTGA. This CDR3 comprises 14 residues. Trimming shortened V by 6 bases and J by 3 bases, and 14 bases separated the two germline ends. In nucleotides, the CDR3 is TGTGCCAGCAGAATTGACAGGACGGACACTGAAGCTTTCTTT. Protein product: CASRIDRTDTEAFF.

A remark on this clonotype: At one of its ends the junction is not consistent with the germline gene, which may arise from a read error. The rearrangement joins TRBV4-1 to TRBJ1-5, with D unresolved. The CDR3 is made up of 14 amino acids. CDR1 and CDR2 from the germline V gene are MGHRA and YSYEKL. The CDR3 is CASSQERWGQTQHF. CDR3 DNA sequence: TGCGCCAGCAGCCAAGAAAGATGGGGTCAGACCCAGCATTTT.